These 10 T cell receptor beta chains share one sample of origin, sequenced in a study of early T cells in non-severe SARS-CoV-2 infection (dated by TCRdb to about 2021). Receptor libraries were prepared by 5' RACE. The reads were generated on a NextSeq 500. Through fastp at Q25 and MiXCR, TCRdb rebuilt clones from the public reads, retaining in-frame beta chains. A single entry per CDR3 protein holds the most common genes and DNA from its merged rows. The sample data list tens of thousands of distinct CDR3 sequences, and more than 15% of these were observed just once. Approximately 9% of the sample comes from the top ten. Here the sequenced sample was whole blood, taken at baseline. These receptors all stem from an adult who was a healthcare worker with PCR-confirmed SARS-CoV-2 infection or an uninfected control (not recorded which).

The gene calls are TRBV12-3 or TRBV12-4 and TRBJ2-2; D tentatively reads TRBD1 or TRBD2 (6 bases each). The CDR3 loop spans 14 amino acids. V dropped 6 bases and J dropped 4 bases, with 12 bases sitting between them. CDR3 protein: CASSVGGGTGELFF. The DNA of the CDR3 is TGTGCCAGCAGCGTGGGGGGCGGCACCGGGGAGCTGTTTTTT.

The J gene is TRBJ2-2, the V gene TRBV25-1; 9 bases match TRBD1. CDR3 length equals 18 residues. Trimming removed 3 bases from V and 1 base from J; junction bases left unmatched: 9. The germline gives CDR1 MGHDK, CDR2 SYGVNS. In DNA, the CDR3 is TGTGCCAGCAGTGACCCGCGCGGGGGACAGGGGAACACCGGGGAGCTGTTTTTT. Translating it yields CASSDPRGGQGNTGELFF.

The rearrangement joins TRBV5-4 to TRBJ2-1, with D tentatively TRBD1 or TRBD2 (5 bases each). The CDR3 consists of 15 residues. Germline values: CDR1 SGHNT, CDR2 YYREEE (reference sequence). With 4 bases removed from V and 3 bases from J, the gap between germline ends came to 14 bases. The CDR3 region has the DNA TGTGCCAGCAGCCCGAGGGGTTGGGACTACAATGAGCAGTTCTTC. It codes for CASSPRGWDYNEQFF.

This clonotype showed up just a few times. J is TRBJ1-4 and V is TRBV5-6; D gene unclear. The CDR3 sequence is 16 residues long. Germline V gene sequence: CDR1 SGHDT, CDR2 YYEEEE. V dropped 3 bases and J dropped 0 bases, with 12 bases sitting between them. CDR3 residues: CASSSVRVATNEKLFF. The CDR3 DNA follows: TGTGCCAGCAGCTCGGTGCGGGTTGCAACTAATGAAAAACTGTTTTTT.

The table lists this clonotype with a few counts. The J gene is TRBJ2-7, the V gene TRBV20-1, with 15 bases lining up with TRBD2. CDR1 DFQATT and CDR2 SNEGSKA come from the germline V gene (reference sequence). The CDR3 covers 15 residues. V trimming: 4 bases; J trimming: 5 bases; junction bases outside the gene matches: 6. The CDR3 is CSATGLAGGHNEQYF. As DNA, the CDR3 is TGCAGTGCTACCGGACTAGCGGGGGGGCATAACGAGCAGTACTTC.

Only a few counts were recorded for this clonotype. The chain links TRBV12-3 or TRBV12-4 to TRBJ2-7; 13 nucleotides match TRBD2. The CDR3 is made up of 14 amino acids. J was trimmed by 4 bases and V by 7 bases; bases with no gene match: 4. CDR3 nucleotides: TGTGCCAGCATGGGACTAGCGGGGACTTACGAGCAGTACTTC. As protein: CASMGLAGTYEQYF.

This clonotype showed up many times. V usage is TRBV27 and J usage is TRBJ2-7; TRBD2 matches at 8 bases. The junction had 5 bases not matched to a gene; V was cut back by 4 bases and J by 0 bases. This CDR3 has 15 amino acids. The germline gives CDR1 MNHEY, CDR2 SMNVEV (reference sequence). The CDR3 DNA is TGTGCCAGCAGTTCCACTAGCGGTACCTCCTACGAGCAGTACTTC. Protein sequence: CASSSTSGTSYEQYF.

This clonotype appeared a few times. The CDR3: CASSLRGAKTEAFF. The CDR3 coding sequence is TGTGCCAGCAGCTTACGAGGGGCCAAGACTGAAGCTTTCTTT. J is TRBJ1-1 and V is TRBV11-2; maybe TRBD1 (5 bases). The germline V gene encodes CDR1 SGHAT and CDR2 FQNNGV. V lost 2 bases and J 5 bases, leaving 12 bases between the germline ends. The CDR3 runs to 14 residues.

This clonotype came up a few times. V and J are TRBV6-2 or TRBV6-3 and TRBJ1-6; no reliable D call. Germline CDR1 MNHEY, CDR2 SVGEGT. The V and J ends lost 1 base and 0 bases respectively, with 16 bases between them. CDR3 length: 19 amino acids. CDR3 amino acids: CASSYFRLAASSYNSPLHF. CDR3 nucleotides: TGTGCCAGCAGTTACTTTCGTCTGGCGGCGAGCTCCTATAATTCACCCCTCCACTTT.

This clonotype was seen a handful of times. The rearrangement joins TRBV19 to TRBJ1-1, with no clear D. Trimming shortened V by 2 bases and J by 4 bases, and 8 bases separated the two germline ends. This CDR3 has 13 amino acids. CDR1 is LNHDA, CDR2 SQIVND, per germline (reference sequence). CDR3 coding DNA: TGTGCCAGTAGTATACTCTCTGTCACTGAAGCTTTCTTT. This gives the protein CASSILSVTEAFF.